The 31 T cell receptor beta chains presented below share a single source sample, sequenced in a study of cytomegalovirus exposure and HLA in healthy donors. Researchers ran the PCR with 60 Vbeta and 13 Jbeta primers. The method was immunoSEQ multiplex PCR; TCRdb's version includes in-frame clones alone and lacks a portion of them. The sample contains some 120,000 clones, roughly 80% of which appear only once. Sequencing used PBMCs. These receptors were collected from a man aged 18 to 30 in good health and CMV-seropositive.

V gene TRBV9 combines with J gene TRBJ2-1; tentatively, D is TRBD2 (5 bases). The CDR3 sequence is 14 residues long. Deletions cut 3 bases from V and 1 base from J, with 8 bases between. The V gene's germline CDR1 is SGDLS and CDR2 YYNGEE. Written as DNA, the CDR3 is TGTGCCAGCAGCGCTACTAGATCCTACAATGAGCAGTTCTTC. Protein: CASSATRSYNEQFF.

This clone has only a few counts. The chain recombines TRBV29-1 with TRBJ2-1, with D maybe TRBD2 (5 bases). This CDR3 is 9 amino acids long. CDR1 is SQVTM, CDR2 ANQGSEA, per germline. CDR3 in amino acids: CTDSNEQFF. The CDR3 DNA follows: TGCACGGACTCCAATGAGCAGTTCTTC.

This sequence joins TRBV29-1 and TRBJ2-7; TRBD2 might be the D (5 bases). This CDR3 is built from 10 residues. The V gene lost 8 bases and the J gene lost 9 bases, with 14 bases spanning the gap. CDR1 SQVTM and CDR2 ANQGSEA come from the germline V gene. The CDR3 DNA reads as TGCAGCCTCCGCAGCGGTGCGCAGTACTTC. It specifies CSLRSGAQYF.

The CDR3 reads CASSQPQTGTGGLTNEKLFF. As DNA, the CDR3 is TGTGCCAGCAGCCAACCACAAACCGGGACAGGGGGCCTAACTAATGAAAAACTGTTTTTT. The chain couples TRBV7-8 to TRBJ1-4; TRBD1 matches 12 bases. The V and J ends lost 5 bases and 1 base, in that order; junction bases with no gene match: 14. The CDR3 sequence is 20 residues long. CDR1 and CDR2 from the germline V gene are SGHVS and FQNEAQ.

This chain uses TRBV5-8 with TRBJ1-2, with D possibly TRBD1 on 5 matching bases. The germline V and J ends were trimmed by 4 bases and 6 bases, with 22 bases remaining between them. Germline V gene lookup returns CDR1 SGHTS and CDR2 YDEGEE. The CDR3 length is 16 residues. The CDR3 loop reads CASSARVGGVLHGYTF. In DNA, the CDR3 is TGTGCCAGCAGCGCACGGGTTGGGGGGGTACTTCATGGCTACACCTTC. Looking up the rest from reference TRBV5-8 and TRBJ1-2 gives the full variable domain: EAGVTQSPTHLIKTRGQQATLRCSPISGHTSVYWYQQALGLGLQFLLWYDEGEERNRGNFPPRFSGRQFPNYSSELNVNALELEDSALYLCASSARVGGVLHGYTFGSGTRLTVV.

CDR3 DNA: TGCGCCAGCAGATCGGGACAGGGTTACTCTGAAGCTTTCTTT. Translated: CASRSGQGYSEAFF. The chain couples TRBV5-1 to TRBJ1-1, with TRBD1 matching 9 bases. The CDR3 contains 14 residues. Germline V CDR1 and CDR2: SGHRS, YFSETQ. J was trimmed by 6 bases and V by 5 bases; bases with no gene match: 8.

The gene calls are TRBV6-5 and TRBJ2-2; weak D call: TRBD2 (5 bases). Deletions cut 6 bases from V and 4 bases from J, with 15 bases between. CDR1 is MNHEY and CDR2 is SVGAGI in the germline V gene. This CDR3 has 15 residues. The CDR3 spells CASSIDTGSTGELFF. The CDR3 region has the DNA TGTGCCAGCAGCATAGACACGGGGAGCACCGGGGAGCTGTTTTTT.

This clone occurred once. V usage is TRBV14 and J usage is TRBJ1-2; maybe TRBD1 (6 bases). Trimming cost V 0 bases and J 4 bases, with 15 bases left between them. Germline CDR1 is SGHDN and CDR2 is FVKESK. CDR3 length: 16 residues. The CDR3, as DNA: TGTGCCAGCAGCCAAGATCAGGGGCCGGGGACCTATGGCTACACCTTC. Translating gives CASSQDQGPGTYGYTF.

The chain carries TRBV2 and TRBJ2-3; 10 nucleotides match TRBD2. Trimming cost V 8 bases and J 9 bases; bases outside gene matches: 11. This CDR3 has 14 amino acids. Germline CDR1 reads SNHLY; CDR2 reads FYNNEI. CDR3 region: CASRLAGYLGTQYF. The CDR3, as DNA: TGTGCCAGCCGACTAGCGGGCTACTTAGGGACGCAGTATTTT.

CDR3 in amino acids: CASSPAGQLNEKLFF. CDR3 DNA sequence: TGTGCCAGCAGCCCCGCGGGGCAGCTTAATGAAAAACTGTTTTTT. This chain uses TRBV7-9 with TRBJ1-4, with D perhaps matching TRBD1 (5 bases). The ends were cut back, 5 bases at V and 4 bases at J, with 14 bases in the middle. The CDR3 extends over 15 amino acids. Germline loops: CDR1 SEHNR, CDR2 FQNEAQ (reference sequence). The full variable domain, in which reference TRBV7-9 and TRBJ1-4 provide the parts outside the CDR3, is DTGVSQNPRHKITKRGQNVTFRCDPISEHNRLYWYRQTLGQGPEFLTYFQNEAQLEKSRLLSDRFSAERPKGSFSTLEIQRTEQGDSAMYLCASSPAGQLNEKLFFGSGTQLSVL.

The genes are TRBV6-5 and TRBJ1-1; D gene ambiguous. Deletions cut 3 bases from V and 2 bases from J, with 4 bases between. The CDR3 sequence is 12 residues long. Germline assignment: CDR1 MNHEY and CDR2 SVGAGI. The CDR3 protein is CASSYTNTEAFF. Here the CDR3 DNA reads TGTGCCAGCAGTTATACTAACACTGAAGCTTTCTTT.

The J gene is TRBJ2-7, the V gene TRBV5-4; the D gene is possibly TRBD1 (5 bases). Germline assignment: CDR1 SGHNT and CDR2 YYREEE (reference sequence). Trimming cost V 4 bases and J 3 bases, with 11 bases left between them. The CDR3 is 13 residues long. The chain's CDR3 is CASSQTGNYEQYF. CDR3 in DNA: TGTGCCAGCAGCCAAACAGGAAACTACGAGCAGTACTTC. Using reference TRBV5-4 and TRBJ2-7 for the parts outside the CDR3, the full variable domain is ETGVTQSPTHLIKTRGQQVTLRCSSQSGHNTVSWYQQALGQGPQFIFQYYREEENGRGNFPPRFSGLQFPNYSSELNVNALELDDSALYLCASSQTGNYEQYFGPGTRLTVT.

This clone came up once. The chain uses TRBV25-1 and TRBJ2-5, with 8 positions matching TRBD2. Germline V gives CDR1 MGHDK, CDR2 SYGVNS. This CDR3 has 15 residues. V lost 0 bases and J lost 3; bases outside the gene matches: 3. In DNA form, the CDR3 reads TGTGCCAGCAGTGAATACGGTAGCGGGAAAGAGACCCAGTACTTC. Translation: CASSEYGSGKETQYF.

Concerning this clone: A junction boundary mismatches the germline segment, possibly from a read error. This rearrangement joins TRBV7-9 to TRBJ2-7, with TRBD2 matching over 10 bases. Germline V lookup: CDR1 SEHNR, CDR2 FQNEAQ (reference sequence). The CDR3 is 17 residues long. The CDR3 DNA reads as TGTTCCAGCAGCTTAGGGGAACTAGCGGGACTCTCCTACGAGCAGTACTTC. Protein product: CSSSLGELAGLSYEQYF.

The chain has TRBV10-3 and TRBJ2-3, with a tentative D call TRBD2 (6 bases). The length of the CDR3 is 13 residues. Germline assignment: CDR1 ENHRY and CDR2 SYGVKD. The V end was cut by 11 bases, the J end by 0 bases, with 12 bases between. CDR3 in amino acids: CAASGSSTDTQYF. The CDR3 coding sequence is TGTGCCGCAAGCGGGTCTAGCACAGATACGCAGTATTTT.

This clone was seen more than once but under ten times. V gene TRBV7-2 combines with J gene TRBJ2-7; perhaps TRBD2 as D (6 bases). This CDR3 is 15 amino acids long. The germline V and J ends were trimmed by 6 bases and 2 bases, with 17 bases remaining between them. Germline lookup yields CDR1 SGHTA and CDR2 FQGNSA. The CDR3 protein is CASRDSQRVTYEQYF. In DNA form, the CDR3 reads TGTGCCAGCAGAGACTCACAGCGGGTAACCTACGAGCAGTACTTC.

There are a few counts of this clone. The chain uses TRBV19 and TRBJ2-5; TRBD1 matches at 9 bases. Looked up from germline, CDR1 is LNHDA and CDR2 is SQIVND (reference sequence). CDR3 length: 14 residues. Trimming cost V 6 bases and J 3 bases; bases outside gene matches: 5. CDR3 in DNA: TGTGCCAGTAGACAGGGGGCACTGGAAGAGACCCAGTACTTC. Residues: CASRQGALEETQYF.

This CDR3 reads CSANRYTEAFF. The DNA for the CDR3 is TGCAGTGCAAACAGGTATACAGAAGCTTTCTTT. V and J are TRBV20-1 and TRBJ1-1; tentative D call: TRBD1 (5 bases). The length of the CDR3 is 11 residues. The germline V gene has CDR1 DFQATT and CDR2 SNEGSKA (reference sequence). Trimming cost V 6 bases and J 8 bases, with 13 bases left between them.

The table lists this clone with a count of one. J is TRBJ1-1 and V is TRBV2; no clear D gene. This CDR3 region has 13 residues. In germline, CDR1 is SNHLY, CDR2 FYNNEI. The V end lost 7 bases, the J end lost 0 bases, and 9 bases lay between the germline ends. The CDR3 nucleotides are TGTGCCAGCATAGAAATCATGAACACTGAAGCTTTCTTT. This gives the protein CASIEIMNTEAFF.

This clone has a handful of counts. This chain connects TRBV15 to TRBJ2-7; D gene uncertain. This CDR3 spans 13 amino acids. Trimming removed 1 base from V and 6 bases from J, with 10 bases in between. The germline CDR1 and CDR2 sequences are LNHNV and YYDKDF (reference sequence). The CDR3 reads CATSRGQLREQYF. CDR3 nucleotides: TGTGCCACCAGCAGAGGGCAGTTACGCGAGCAGTACTTC.

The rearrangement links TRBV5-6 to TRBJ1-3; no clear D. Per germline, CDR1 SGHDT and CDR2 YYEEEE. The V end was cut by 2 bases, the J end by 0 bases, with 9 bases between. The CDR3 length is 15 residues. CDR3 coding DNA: TGTGCCAGCAGCTTTCGGAGTTACTCTGGAAACACCATATATTTT. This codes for CASSFRSYSGNTIYF. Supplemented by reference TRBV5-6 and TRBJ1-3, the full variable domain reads DAGVTQSPTHLIKTRGQQVTLRCSPKSGHDTVSWYQQALGQGPQFIFQYYEEEERQRGNFPDRFSGHQFPNYSSELNVNALLLGDSALYLCASSFRSYSGNTIYFGEGSWLTVV.

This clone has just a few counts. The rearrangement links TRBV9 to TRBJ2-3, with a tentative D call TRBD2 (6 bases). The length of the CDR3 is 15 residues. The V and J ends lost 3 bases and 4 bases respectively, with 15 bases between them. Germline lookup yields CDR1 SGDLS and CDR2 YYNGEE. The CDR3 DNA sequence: TGTGCCAGCAGCGCCCGGCCTAGCGCGTCAGATACGCAGTATTTT. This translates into CASSARPSASDTQYF.

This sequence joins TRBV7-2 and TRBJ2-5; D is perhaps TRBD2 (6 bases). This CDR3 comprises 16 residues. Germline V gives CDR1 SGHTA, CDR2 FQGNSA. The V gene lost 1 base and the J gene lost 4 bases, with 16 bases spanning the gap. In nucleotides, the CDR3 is TGTGCCAGCAGCTTAGAACGAACGGGAGAGGGAGAGACCCAGTACTTC. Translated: CASSLERTGEGETQYF. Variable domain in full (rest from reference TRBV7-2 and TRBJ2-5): GAGVSQSPSNKVTEKGKDVELRCDPISGHTALYWYRQSLGQGLEFLIYFQGNSAPDKSGLPSDRFSAERTGGSVSTLTIQRTQQEDSAVYLCASSLERTGEGETQYFGPGTRLLVL.

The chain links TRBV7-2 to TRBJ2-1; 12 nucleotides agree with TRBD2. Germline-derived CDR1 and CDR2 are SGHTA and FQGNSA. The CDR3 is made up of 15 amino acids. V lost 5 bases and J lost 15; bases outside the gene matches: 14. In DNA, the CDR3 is TGTGCCAGCAGCCCCAGTTCTAGCGGGGGGGTCCCCCCGTTCTTC. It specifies CASSPSSSGGVPPFF.

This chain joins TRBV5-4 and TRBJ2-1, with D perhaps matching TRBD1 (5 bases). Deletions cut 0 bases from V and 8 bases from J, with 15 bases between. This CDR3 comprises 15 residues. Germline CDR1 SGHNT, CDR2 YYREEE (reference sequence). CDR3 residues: CASSLVVGDKDEQFF. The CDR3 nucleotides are TGTGCCAGCAGCTTGGTGGTAGGGGATAAGGATGAGCAGTTCTTC.

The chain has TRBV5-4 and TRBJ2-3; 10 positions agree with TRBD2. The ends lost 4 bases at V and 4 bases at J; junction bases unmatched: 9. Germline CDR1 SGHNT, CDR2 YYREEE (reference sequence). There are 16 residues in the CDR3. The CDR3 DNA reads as TGTGCCAGCAGCCCGAAACTAGCGGGATTTTCAGATACGCAGTATTTT. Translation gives CASSPKLAGFSDTQYF.

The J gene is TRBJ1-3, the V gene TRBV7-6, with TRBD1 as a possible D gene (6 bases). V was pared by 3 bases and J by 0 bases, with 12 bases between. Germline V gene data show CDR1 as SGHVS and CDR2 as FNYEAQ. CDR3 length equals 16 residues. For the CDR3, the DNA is TGTGCCAGCAGCTTTACAGGGTTGGGCTCTGGAAACACCATATATTTT. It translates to CASSFTGLGSGNTIYF.

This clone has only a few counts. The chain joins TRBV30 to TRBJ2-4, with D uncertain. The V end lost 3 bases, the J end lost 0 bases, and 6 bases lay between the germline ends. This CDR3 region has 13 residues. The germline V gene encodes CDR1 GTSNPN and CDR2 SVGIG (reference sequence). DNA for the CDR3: TGTGCCTGGAGGAGTCTAGCCAAAAACATTCAGTACTTC. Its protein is CAWRSLAKNIQYF.

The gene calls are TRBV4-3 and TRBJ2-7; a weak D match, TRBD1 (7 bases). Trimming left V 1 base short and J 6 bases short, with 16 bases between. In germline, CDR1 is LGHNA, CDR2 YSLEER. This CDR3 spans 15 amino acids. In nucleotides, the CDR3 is TGCGCCAGCAGCCAAGGGTACGGGCAGGGGGGCGAGCAGTACTTC. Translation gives CASSQGYGQGGEQYF.

As DNA, the CDR3 is TGTGCCTGGAGTGACCGGGACAGGCCGCAGTCAGATACGCAGTATTTT. Amino acids: CAWSDRDRPQSDTQYF. The rearrangement links TRBV30 to TRBJ2-3; 8 bases line up with TRBD1. The V and J ends lost 1 base and 4 bases, in that order; junction bases with no gene match: 10. The CDR3 contains 16 residues. CDR1 GTSNPN and CDR2 SVGIG come from the germline V gene (reference sequence).

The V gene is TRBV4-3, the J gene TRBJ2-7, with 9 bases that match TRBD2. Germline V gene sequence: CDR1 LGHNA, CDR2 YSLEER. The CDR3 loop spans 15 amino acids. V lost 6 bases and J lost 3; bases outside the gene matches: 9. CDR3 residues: CASSLRPSGDYEQYF. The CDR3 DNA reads TGCGCCAGCAGTCTGAGGCCTAGCGGGGACTACGAGCAGTACTTC.